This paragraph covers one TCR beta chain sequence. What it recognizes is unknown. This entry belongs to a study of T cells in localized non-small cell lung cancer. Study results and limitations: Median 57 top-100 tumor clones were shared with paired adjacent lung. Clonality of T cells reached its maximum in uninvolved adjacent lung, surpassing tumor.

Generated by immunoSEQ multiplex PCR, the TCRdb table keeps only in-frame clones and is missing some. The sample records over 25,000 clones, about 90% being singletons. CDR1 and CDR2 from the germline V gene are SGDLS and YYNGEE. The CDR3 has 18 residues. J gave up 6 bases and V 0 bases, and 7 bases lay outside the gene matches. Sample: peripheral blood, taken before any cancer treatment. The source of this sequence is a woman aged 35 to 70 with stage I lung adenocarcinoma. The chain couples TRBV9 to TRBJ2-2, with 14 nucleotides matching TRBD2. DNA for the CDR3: TGTGCCAGCAGCGTAGGACTAGCGGGGGGGCTCCTCTCCGGGGAGCTGTTTTTT. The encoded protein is CASSVGLAGGLLSGELFF.